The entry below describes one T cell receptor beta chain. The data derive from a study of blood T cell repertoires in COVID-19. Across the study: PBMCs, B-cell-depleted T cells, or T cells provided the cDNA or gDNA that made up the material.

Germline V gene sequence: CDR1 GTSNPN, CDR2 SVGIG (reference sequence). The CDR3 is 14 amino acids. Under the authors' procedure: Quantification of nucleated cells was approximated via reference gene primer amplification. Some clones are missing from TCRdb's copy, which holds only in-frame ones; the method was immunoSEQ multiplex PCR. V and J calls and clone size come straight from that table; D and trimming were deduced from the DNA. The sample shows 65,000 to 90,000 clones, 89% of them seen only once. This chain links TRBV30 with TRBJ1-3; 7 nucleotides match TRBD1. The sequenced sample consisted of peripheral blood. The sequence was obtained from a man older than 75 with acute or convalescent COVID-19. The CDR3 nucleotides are TGTGTCGTGTTTGTTTCGTACAGGGGAGACACCATATATTTT. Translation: CVVFVSYRGDTIYF.